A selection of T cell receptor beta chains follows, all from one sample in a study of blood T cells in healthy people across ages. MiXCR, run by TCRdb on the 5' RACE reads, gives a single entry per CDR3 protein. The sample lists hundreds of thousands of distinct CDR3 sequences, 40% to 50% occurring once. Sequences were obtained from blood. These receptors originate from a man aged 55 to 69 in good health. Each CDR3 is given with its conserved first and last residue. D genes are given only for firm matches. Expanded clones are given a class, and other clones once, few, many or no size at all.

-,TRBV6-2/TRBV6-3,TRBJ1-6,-,CASRQTTGRGSPLHF,TGTGCCAGCAGACAGACTACAGGGCGAGGTTCACCCCTCCACTTT
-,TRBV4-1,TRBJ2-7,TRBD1,CASSQGQGDIYEQYF,TGCGCCAGCAGCCAAGGACAGGGGGATATTTACGAGCAGTACTTC
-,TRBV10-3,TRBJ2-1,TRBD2,CAIRSSGGAYNEQFF,TGTGCCATCAGATCTAGCGGGGGCGCCTACAATGAGCAGTTCTTC
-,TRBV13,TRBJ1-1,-,CASGMSRNTEAFF,TGTGCCAGCGGAATGTCCCGGAACACTGAAGCTTTCTTT
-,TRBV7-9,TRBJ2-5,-,CASSLARGRLQETQYF,TGTGCCAGCAGCTTAGCCCGGGGCAGACTCCAAGAGACCCAGTACTTC
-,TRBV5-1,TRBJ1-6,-,CASSQTGRSPLHF,TGCGCCAGCAGCCAGACAGGACGCTCACCCCTCCACTTT
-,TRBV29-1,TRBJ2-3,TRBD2,CSVSLAGDSAVTDTQYF,TGCAGCGTTAGTCTAGCGGGGGATTCGGCAGTCACAGATACGCAGTATTTT
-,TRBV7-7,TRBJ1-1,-,CASSLNENTEAFF,TGTGCCAGCAGTCTCAACGAGAACACTGAAGCTTTCTTT
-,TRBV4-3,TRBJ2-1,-,CASSQESRGMEQFF,TGCGCCAGCAGCCAAGAATCTAGGGGGATGGAGCAGTTCTTC
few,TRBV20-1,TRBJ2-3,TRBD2,CSARGGGVTDTQYF,TGCAGTGCTAGAGGGGGGGGGGTCACAGATACGCAGTATTTT
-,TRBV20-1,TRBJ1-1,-,CSAIDYQVRNTEAFF,TGCAGTGCCATAGATTATCAGGTTCGCAACACTGAAGCTTTCTTT
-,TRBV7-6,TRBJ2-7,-,CASSYGELYEQYF,TGTGCCAGTTCGTACGGGGAACTCTACGAGCAGTACTTC
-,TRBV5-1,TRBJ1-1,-,CASSVGTVTRERDTEAFF,TGCGCCAGCAGCGTTGGGACGGTAACAAGGGAGAGGGACACTGAAGCTTTCTTT
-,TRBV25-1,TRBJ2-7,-,CASSLDGHHPKQYF,TGTGCCAGCAGTTTGGACGGCCATCACCCCAAGCAGTACTTC
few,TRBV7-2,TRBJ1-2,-,CASSLRVDADYGYTF,TGTGCCAGCAGCTTACGGGTGGACGCGGACTATGGCTACACCTTC
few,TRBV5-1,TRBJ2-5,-,CASSRGTKETQYF,TGCGCCAGCAGCCGCGGTACTAAAGAGACCCAGTACTTC
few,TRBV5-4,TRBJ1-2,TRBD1,CASSLEGARYGYTF,TGTGCCAGCAGCTTGGAGGGGGCGCGTTATGGCTACACCTTC
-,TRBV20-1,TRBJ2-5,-,CSARDLLAIRTQYF,TGCAGTGCTAGAGATCTACTAGCAATACGGACCCAGTACTTC
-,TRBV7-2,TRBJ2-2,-,CASSLVSVVQMNTGELFF,TGTGCCAGCAGCTTAGTGAGCGTGGTACAGATGAACACCGGGGAGCTGTTTTTT
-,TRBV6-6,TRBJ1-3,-,CASSYEGLSGNTIYF,TGTGCCAGCAGTTACGAGGGGCTCTCTGGAAACACCATATATTTT
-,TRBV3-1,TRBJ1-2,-,CASSPNAGVDYGYTF,TGTGCCAGCAGCCCGAACGCGGGGGTAGACTATGGCTACACCTTC
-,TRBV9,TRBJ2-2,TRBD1,CASSETGTGELFF,TGTGCCAGCAGCGAGACAGGGACCGGGGAGCTGTTTTTT
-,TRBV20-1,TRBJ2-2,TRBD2,CSARVLAGGAGELFF,TGCAGTGCTAGAGTCCTAGCGGGGGGGGCCGGGGAGCTGTTTTTT
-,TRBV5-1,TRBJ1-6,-,CASSFTLGSHNSPLHF,TGCGCCAGCAGCTTTACTCTGGGGTCTCATAATTCACCCCTCCACTTT
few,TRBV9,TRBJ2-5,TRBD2,CASTGGEETQYF,TGTGCCAGCACGGGGGGGGAAGAGACCCAGTACTTC
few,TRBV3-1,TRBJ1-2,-,CASSQDIGTANYGYTF,TGTGCCAGCAGCCAAGACATAGGTACAGCTAACTATGGCTACACCTTC
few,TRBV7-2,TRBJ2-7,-,CASSNAGQGDYEQYF,TGTGCCAGCAGCAACGCCGGGCAGGGAGACTACGAGCAGTACTTC
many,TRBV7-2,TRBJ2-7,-,CASSHTGTNYEQYF,TGTGCCAGCAGCCACACTGGGACCAACTACGAGCAGTACTTC
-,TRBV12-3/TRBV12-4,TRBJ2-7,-,CASRLTGSLREQYF,TGTGCCAGCAGACTAACAGGGAGCCTACGGGAGCAGTACTTC
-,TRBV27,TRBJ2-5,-,CASSLTGFIETQYF,TGTGCCAGCAGTTTGACGGGGTTTATTGAGACCCAGTACTTC
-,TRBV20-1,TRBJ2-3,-,CSARLLDSTDTQYF,TGCAGTGCTAGATTATTGGACTCCACAGATACGCAGTATTTT
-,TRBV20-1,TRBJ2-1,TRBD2,CSARGGLGPYNEQFF,TGCAGTGCTAGAGGCGGACTAGGACCTTACAATGAGCAGTTCTTC
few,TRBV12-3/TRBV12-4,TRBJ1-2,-,CASSQTGSFGYTF,TGTGCCAGCAGCCAAACAGGGTCTTTTGGCTACACCTTC
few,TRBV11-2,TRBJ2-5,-,CASSLDPGRREQYF,TGTGCCAGCAGCTTAGACCCTGGCCGACGGGAGCAGTACTTC
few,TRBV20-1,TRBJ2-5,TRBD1,CSARISRTGSSWDQETQYF,TGCAGTGCCCGCATCTCCCGGACAGGGTCTAGTTGGGACCAAGAGACCCAGTACTTC
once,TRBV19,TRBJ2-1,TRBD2,CASSMKGGYNEQFF,TGTGCCAGTAGTATGAAGGGAGGGTACAATGAGCAGTTCTTC
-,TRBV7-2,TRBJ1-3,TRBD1,CASSQGGSGNTIYF,TGTGCCAGCAGCCAGGGGGGCTCTGGAAACACCATATATTTT
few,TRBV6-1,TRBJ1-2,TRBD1,CAASKGQGFYGYTF,TGTGCCGCCTCAAAAGGACAGGGCTTCTATGGCTACACCTTC
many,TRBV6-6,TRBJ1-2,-,CASRPDSYSLATGYTF,TGTGCCAGCAGACCGGACAGCTATTCCCTCGCTACCGGCTACACCTTC
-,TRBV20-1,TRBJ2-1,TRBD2,CSARDLLAGGRSSYNEQFF,TGCAGTGCTAGAGATTTGCTAGCGGGGGGGAGAAGCTCCTACAATGAGCAGTTCTTC
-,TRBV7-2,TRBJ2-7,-,CASSLEPGLHNEQYF,TGTGCCAGCAGCTTAGAACCCGGGCTACACAATGAGCAGTACTTC
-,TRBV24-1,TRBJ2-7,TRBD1,CATSESRDRGSQYF,TGTGCCACCAGTGAATCCCGGGACAGGGGGTCGCAGTACTTC
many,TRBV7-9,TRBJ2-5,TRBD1,CASSLGTAQETQYF,TGTGCTAGCAGCTTAGGGACAGCCCAAGAGACCCAGTACTTC
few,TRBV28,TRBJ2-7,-,CASSPAGGEQYF,TGTGCCAGCAGTCCTGCCGGGGGCGAGCAGTACTTC
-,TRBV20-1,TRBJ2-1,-,CSAGVGLPTYNEQFF,TGCAGTGCAGGGGTTGGGCTTCCTACCTACAATGAGCAGTTCTTC
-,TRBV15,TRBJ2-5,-,CATSRDSHQETQYF,TGTGCCACCAGCAGAGATTCACACCAAGAGACCCAGTACTTC
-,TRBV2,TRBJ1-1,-,CASSPWNTEAFF,TGTGCCAGCAGCCCATGGAACACTGAAGCTTTCTTT
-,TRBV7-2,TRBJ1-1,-,CASSLAAGQNTEAFF,TGTGCCAGCAGCTTAGCTGCAGGGCAGAACACTGAAGCTTTCTTT
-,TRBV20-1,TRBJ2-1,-,CSAPPPGRPPHLNEQFF,TGCAGTGCTCCCCCCCCAGGCAGGCCCCCCCACTTGAATGAGCAGTTCTTC